Sequencing of this T cell receptor (beta chain) was carried out in a study of blood T cell repertoires in COVID-19. Clones were sequenced by immunoSEQ multiplex PCR, and TCRdb holds only the in-frame ones, with some missing. The sample holds some 100,000 clones, just under 85% seen once. Germline assignment: CDR1 SGHRS and CDR2 YFSETQ. V was clipped by 0 bases and J by 15 bases; unmatched bases: 5. The CDR3 has 13 residues. The TCR sequence derives from a woman in her sixties or seventies with active or convalescent COVID-19. Sample: peripheral blood. This chain connects TRBV5-1 to TRBJ2-1; 11 positions agree with TRBD2. The CDR3 sequence is CASSLDPSGGLFF. CDR3 DNA: TGCGCCAGCAGCTTGGACCCTAGCGGGGGGCTGTTCTTC.